A single T cell receptor (beta chain) is shown here with its context. Its target is unknown. The CDR3 sequence is 17 residues long. The V end was cut by 0 bases, the J end by 0 bases, with 11 bases between. Germline CDR1 reads KGHSH; CDR2 reads LQKENI. Collection occurred without any documented infections or immune events in donors. The data are from a study of identifying expanded T cells in peripheral blood. The study's findings and limits: Over approximately two and four weeks, about 15 and 18 clones changed, versus approximately 1.1 between replicates. Clone count variance between approximately 2-week samples rose with total template count.

Libraries were prepared by immunoSEQ multiplex PCR; TCRdb keeps only in-frame clonotypes and omits some of them. The sample contains some 97,000 clones, 88% of which appear only once. This receptor was obtained from a person aged 18-70 years in good health. The rearrangement links TRBV18 to TRBJ1-4; a possible D gene is TRBD1 (6 bases). Source material: blood. For the CDR3, the DNA is TGTGCCAGCTCACCACCGAACAGGGAGGCAACTAATGAAAAACTGTTTTTT. Encoded protein: CASSPPNREATNEKLFF.